This T cell receptor beta chain derives from a study of shared clonotypes between healthy human individuals. Naive CD8 populations comprised CD45RO-negative cells positively selected for CCR7, excluding terminally differentiated effector memory CD45RA+ cells. With 2 bases removed from V and 3 bases from J, the gap between germline ends came to 8 bases. Germline lookup yields CDR1 LNHDA and CDR2 SQIVND (reference sequence). CDR3 size: 13 residues. Splitting of each subset's genomic DNA was done evenly across several immunoSEQ plates. About 30,000 T cell genomes (approximately 0.2 ug DNA) went into each sorted-subset replicate. Here immunoSEQ multiplex PCR was the method, and the copy in TCRdb shows in-frame clones only, minus some. The sample lists around 550,000 clones; approximately 95% were seen once.

Sequencing used naive CD8+ T cells sorted from blood. The sequence came from a woman aged 25 to 39 in good health. The rearrangement links TRBV19 to TRBJ2-7; unclear D gene. CDR3 loop: CASSIRANYEQYF. Here the CDR3 DNA reads TGTGCCAGTAGTATACGGGCCAACTACGAGCAGTACTTC.